Listed here are 3 T cell receptor beta chains from one sample, sequenced in a study of naive and memory T cell subsets. Study conclusions and caveats: Naive repertoires, especially CD8, held a few larger clonotypes, possibly memory cells re-expressing CD45RA.

Their target antigens are unknown. An equimolar mix of two oligonucleotides served as the beta constant-region primer for TRBC1 and TRBC2. Ligated cDNA was amplified by four rounds of PCR with nested alpha and beta constant-region primers and SP2. MiXCR, applied by TCRdb to the UMI-ligation and nested PCR reads, yields one record per CDR3 protein. The top ten clones hold around 0.13% of a sample with about 90,000 distinct CDR3 sequences, roughly 12% of them seen once. The sequencing input was naive CD4+ T cells from blood. These receptors were obtained from a human donor in good health.

This clonotype has more than one count but fewer than ten. The genes are TRBV7-3 and TRBJ2-2, with 7 positions matching TRBD1. V dropped 1 base and J dropped 2; count of bases not matched to a gene: 4. This CDR3 spans 16 amino acids. Per germline, CDR1 SGHTA and CDR2 FQGTGA. This CDR3 reads CASSLKGAHNTGELFF. The CDR3 bases are TGTGCCAGCAGCTTAAAGGGGGCGCATAACACCGGGGAGCTGTTTTTT. The full variable domain, completed using reference TRBV7-3 and TRBJ2-2, is GAGVSQTPSNKVTEKGKYVELRCDPISGHTALYWYRQSLGQGPEFLIYFQGTGAADDSGLPNDRFFAVRPEGSVSTLKIQRTERGDSAVYLCASSLKGAHNTGELFFGEGSRLTVL.

The gene calls are TRBV20-1 and TRBJ1-1; 7 positions match TRBD1. Germline V gene lookup returns CDR1 DFQATT and CDR2 SNEGSKA (reference sequence). J lost 4 bases, V lost 1 base, and 9 bases had no gene match. This CDR3 region has 15 residues. The CDR3 DNA reads as TGCAGTGCTAGAGTACATAAGGGGGCAGGCACTGAAGCTTTCTTT. It is translated as CSARVHKGAGTEAFF.

This chain joins TRBV18 and TRBJ1-2; 8 bases match TRBD1. The V gene end was trimmed by 3 bases and the J gene end by 6 bases; junction bases not matched to a gene: 3. The CDR3 totals 13 residues. Per the germline V gene, CDR1 is KGHSH and CDR2 is LQKENI. The CDR3 coding sequence is TGTGCCAGCTCACCGGGACAGGAGAATGGCTACACCTTC. It specifies CASSPGQENGYTF.